Given below is one TCR beta chain in context. The data derive from a study of blood T cell repertoires in COVID-19. Study-level information: The cDNA or gDNA used as material had been derived from T cells, B-cell-depleted T cells, or PBMCs.

Data came from immunoSEQ multiplex PCR; TCRdb stores just in-frame clones and leaves some out. This table has hundreds of thousands of clones, 80% to 90% appearing once. In Seattle, patients joined the study during active infection and were tracked longitudinally. The CDR3 sequence is 15 residues long. The J segment lost 5 bases and the V segment lost 10 bases, leaving 8 bases of the junction unmatched. CDR1 ENHRY and CDR2 SYGVKD come from the germline V gene. V is TRBV10-3 and J is TRBJ2-3, with 14 bases lining up with TRBD2. The sequencing sample was made of peripheral blood. This receptor was taken from a woman of 80 years or more with COVID-19, enrolled during active disease. CDR3 in DNA: TGTGCCACCAACCCGGGACTAGCGGGGGAAGATACGCAGTATTTT. Amino acids: CATNPGLAGEDTQYF.